These 15 T cell receptor beta chains came from one sample sequenced in a study of blood T cell repertoires in COVID-19. The data were produced by immunoSEQ multiplex PCR, yet TCRdb's version contains in-frame clones alone and is incomplete. The sample carries 140,000 or so clones, around 82% recorded once. The sequencing sample was made of peripheral blood. The receptors originated from a woman aged 50 to 60 with acute or convalescent COVID-19.

J is TRBJ2-3 and V is TRBV6-1; D is undetermined. This CDR3 spans 14 amino acids. Trimming took 1 base from V and 0 from J, leaving 5 bases between them. Per the germline V gene, CDR1 is MNHNS and CDR2 is SASEGT. The CDR3 here is CASSEGPSTDTQYF. The CDR3 bases are TGTGCCAGCAGTGAAGGGCCCAGCACAGATACGCAGTATTTT.

CDR3 in amino acids: CASSIEGSYEQYF. CDR3 nucleotides: TGTGCCAGTAGTATCGAGGGTAGTTACGAGCAGTACTTC. This rearrangement joins TRBV19 to TRBJ2-7; D might be TRBD2 (5 bases). The CDR3 runs 13 residues. The germline gives CDR1 LNHDA, CDR2 SQIVND (reference sequence). The V end lost 3 bases, the J end lost 4 bases, and 10 bases lay between the germline ends.

The chain couples TRBV4-2 to TRBJ1-4; 7 bases map to TRBD1. The V gene end was trimmed by 1 base and the J gene end by 1 base; junction bases not matched to a gene: 3. The CDR3 is made up of 16 amino acids. Germline values: CDR1 LGHNA, CDR2 YNFKEQ. The CDR3 protein is CASSQVGQITNEKLFF. CDR3 DNA: TGTGCCAGCAGCCAAGTGGGACAGATAACTAATGAAAAACTGTTTTTT.

The chain has TRBV19 and TRBJ1-5; D remains unclear. The germline CDR1 and CDR2 sequences are LNHDA and SQIVND (reference sequence). The CDR3 runs to 16 residues. V was trimmed by 3 bases and J by 2 bases, leaving 14 bases between them. CDR3 in DNA: TGTGCCAGTAGTATTTTAGAGACAATCGGCAATCAGCCCCAGCATTTT. This gives the protein CASSILETIGNQPQHF.

The genes are TRBV6-6 and TRBJ2-3, with 8 bases aligning to TRBD1. Trimming took 5 bases from V and 1 from J; bases not matched to a gene: 5. Germline CDR1 is MNHNY and CDR2 is SVGAGI (reference sequence). There are 15 residues in the CDR3. The CDR3 region is CASSRPGQGTDTQYF. The CDR3 DNA follows: TGTGCCAGCAGTCGGCCGGGACAGGGCACAGATACGCAGTATTTT.

The chain links TRBV4-2 to TRBJ2-3, with TRBD2 matching 7 bases. V shed 3 bases, J shed 3 bases, and the junction held 6 bases outside the gene matches. The CDR3 is made up of 15 amino acids. The germline V gene encodes CDR1 LGHNA and CDR2 YNFKEQ. DNA for the CDR3: TGTGCCAGCAGCCAGAGACTAGCCCGAACAGATACGCAGTATTTT. It encodes CASSQRLARTDTQYF.

The V and J genes are TRBV7-6 and TRBJ1-5; D is unclear. Germline V gene sequence: CDR1 SGHVS, CDR2 FNYEAQ. V was trimmed by 0 bases and J by 7 bases, leaving 7 bases between them. The CDR3 consists of 13 residues. The CDR3 DNA sequence: TGTGCCAGCAGCTTAGCGGTCCAGCAGCCCCAGCATTTT. It translates to CASSLAVQQPQHF.

This sequence joins TRBV7-9 and TRBJ1-6; maybe TRBD1 (5 bases). V was pared by 3 bases and J by 10 bases, with 13 bases between. Germline assignment: CDR1 SEHNR and CDR2 FQNEAQ (reference sequence). The length of the CDR3 is 14 residues. CDR3 protein: CASSFEGLNSPLHF. For the CDR3, the DNA is TGTGCCAGCAGCTTTGAGGGACTAAACTCACCCCTCCACTTT.

The chain uses TRBV6-5 and TRBJ1-6; 7 bases agree with TRBD1. The CDR3 length is 13 residues. Germline V gives CDR1 MNHEY, CDR2 SVGAGI. V trimming: 7 bases; J trimming: 10 bases; junction bases outside the gene matches: 7. The CDR3 here is CASTDRVESPLHF. The CDR3 DNA reads TGTGCCAGCACCGACAGGGTAGAGTCACCCCTCCACTTT.

The J gene is TRBJ1-2, the V gene TRBV4-1; TRBD1 might be the D (6 bases). Trimming stripped 0 bases from V and 7 bases from J, with 15 bases between. The CDR3 extends over 15 amino acids. Germline CDR1 MGHRA, CDR2 YSYEKL. This CDR3 reads CASSQEGAGVSGYTF. CDR3 in DNA: TGCGCCAGCAGCCAAGAGGGGGCAGGGGTTAGTGGCTACACCTTC.

V usage is TRBV7-2 and J usage is TRBJ2-1; weak D call: TRBD2 (5 bases). The CDR3 is 15 amino acids. Trimming took 4 bases from V and 4 from J, leaving 14 bases between them. The germline CDR1 and CDR2 sequences are SGHTA and FQGNSA. In DNA, the CDR3 is TGTGCCAGCAGCTCCCCGGCAGCGGTATACAATGAGCAGTTCTTC. Its protein is CASSSPAAVYNEQFF. The full variable domain, with the rest looked up from reference TRBV7-2 and TRBJ2-1, is GAGVSQSPSNKVTEKGKDVELRCDPISGHTALYWYRQSLGQGLEFLIYFQGNSAPDKSGLPSDRFSAERTGGSVSTLTIQRTQQEDSAVYLCASSSPAAVYNEQFFGPGTRLTVL.

This clone was recorded a few times. The chain combines TRBV3-1 (or the pseudogene TRBV3-2) with TRBJ2-1, with 11 bases matching TRBD2. Germline lookup yields CDR1 LGHDT and CDR2 YNNKEL (reference sequence). V lost 5 bases, J lost 4 bases, and 7 bases stayed unmatched. The CDR3 is 16 residues long. In DNA, the CDR3 is TGTGCCAGCAGCTCCCCCGGGACTAGCGGTTACAATGAGCAGTTCTTC. Its translation is CASSSPGTSGYNEQFF.

V gene TRBV19 combines with J gene TRBJ1-5; D is unclear. Looked up from germline, CDR1 is LNHDA and CDR2 is SQIVND (reference sequence). This CDR3 has 13 amino acids. The V end was cut by 5 bases, the J end by 5 bases, with 10 bases between. CDR3 region: CASSAAAYQPQHF. The DNA for the CDR3 is TGTGCCAGTAGTGCGGCAGCCTATCAGCCCCAGCATTTT.

The V call is TRBV6-1, the J call TRBJ1-6; D is ambiguous. Germline assignment: CDR1 MNHNS and CDR2 SASEGT. Trimming took 1 base from V and 6 from J, leaving 19 bases between them. The CDR3 sequence is 18 residues long. Here the CDR3 DNA reads TGTGCCAGCAGTGAAGTAAAAGGAGCCGGGGTTGGTAATTCACCCCTCCACTTT. This translates into CASSEVKGAGVGNSPLHF.

This clone was picked up one time. The CDR3, as DNA: TGTGCCAGCAGCCAAGATGTAGCCCGATTAAACAATGAGCAGTTCTTC. It specifies CASSQDVARLNNEQFF. The chain has TRBV3-1 (or the pseudogene TRBV3-2) and TRBJ2-1; D is undetermined. The V gene's germline CDR1 is LGHDT and CDR2 YNNKEL (reference sequence). The V end lost 0 bases, the J end lost 5 bases, and 14 bases lay between the germline ends. The CDR3 contains 16 residues.